This is a list of T cell receptor beta chains from one sample in a study of cytomegalovirus exposure and HLA in healthy donors. Here immunoSEQ multiplex PCR was the method, and the copy in TCRdb shows in-frame clones only, minus some. The sample has over 250,000 clones; 65% to 90% are singletons. What was sequenced was PBMCs. The receptor set was obtained from a woman aged 18-30 years in good health and CMV-seronegative. The conserved cysteine and the conserved F or W are not part of the CDR3 here. Expanded clones are given a class, and other clones once, few, many or no size at all.

v_gene: TRBV6-1; abundance: .; CDR3aa: ASSDSSGTNTGELF
v_gene: TRBV6-5; abundance: .; CDR3aa: ASSPGPGGYEQY
v_gene: TRBV28; abundance: .; CDR3aa: ASRPGGSDYEQY
v_gene: TRBV11-1; abundance: once; CDR3aa: ASSSPGGPWGEETQY
v_gene: TRBV10-3; abundance: few; CDR3aa: ATSLDTYYGYT
v_gene: TRBV30; abundance: .; CDR3aa: ASRSISSYEQY
v_gene: TRBV30; abundance: .; CDR3aa: AWKAGGLFSGNTIY
v_gene: TRBV7-2; abundance: .; CDR3aa: ASSGTGAVLYEQY
v_gene: TRBV5-1; abundance: few; CDR3aa: ASSFAPGMNTGELF
v_gene: TRBV7-3; abundance: .; CDR3aa: ASSSGDSGTGELF
v_gene: TRBV2; abundance: once; CDR3aa: ASNLESPGLGYGYT
v_gene: TRBV7-2; abundance: once; CDR3aa: ASLQGNYGYT
v_gene: TRBV2; abundance: few; CDR3aa: ASSGWTGNEKLF
v_gene: TRBV30; abundance: .; CDR3aa: AWSETALSGNTIY
v_gene: TRBV28; abundance: once; CDR3aa: ASSLPLTGGEKLF
v_gene: TRBV28; abundance: .; CDR3aa: ASSLQGENEKLF
v_gene: TRBV7-2; abundance: .; CDR3aa: ASSLGTSGGVDTQY
v_gene: TRBV2; abundance: .; CDR3aa: ASSERNRLSYNEQF
v_gene: TRBV19; abundance: .; CDR3aa: ASSRRDSFTYGYT
v_gene: TRBV2; abundance: once; CDR3aa: ASSGSMGRVTEAF
v_gene: TRBV5-4; abundance: .; CDR3aa: ASSLGTSGPSSYEQY
v_gene: TRBV5-6; abundance: .; CDR3aa: ASSPPASYGYT
v_gene: TRBV27; abundance: .; CDR3aa: ASSSGTSGLNEQF
v_gene: TRBV27; abundance: .; CDR3aa: ASSLGWQGDRDDGYT
v_gene: TRBV7-6; abundance: .; CDR3aa: ASSFYTGDADGYT
v_gene: TRBV11-2; abundance: .; CDR3aa: ASNEDDRVQAF
v_gene: TRBV4-1; abundance: once; CDR3aa: ASSQVRTGTYEQY
v_gene: TRBV18; abundance: .; CDR3aa: ASSLGANRVTGELF
v_gene: TRBV1; abundance: .; CDR3aa: TDRQGGNEAF
v_gene: TRBV6-6; abundance: .; CDR3aa: ATTIQGEQPQH
v_gene: TRBV4-3; abundance: .; CDR3aa: ASSQEASTGRGPQH
v_gene: TRBV5-1; abundance: .; CDR3aa: ASSQRPGQQNTEAF
v_gene: TRBV5-6; abundance: .; CDR3aa: ASSLGGGYEQY
v_gene: TRBV6-5; abundance: .; CDR3aa: ASRQVLGETQY
v_gene: TRBV14; abundance: once; CDR3aa: ASSPDWSSYEQY
v_gene: TRBV30; abundance: .; CDR3aa: AWSVSQGSEKLF
v_gene: TRBV5-1; abundance: .; CDR3aa: ASSLGDRDTDTQY
v_gene: TRBV2; abundance: .; CDR3aa: ATREGETQY
v_gene: TRBV2; abundance: .; CDR3aa: ASRGQGIYGYT
v_gene: TRBV27; abundance: .; CDR3aa: ASSLLSFGANYGYT
v_gene: TRBV19; abundance: .; CDR3aa: ASSIWGQDTGELF
v_gene: TRBV11-2; abundance: .; CDR3aa: ASSSESNPNGEQF
v_gene: TRBV27; abundance: .; CDR3aa: ASREPGQGNHIQY
v_gene: TRBV6-6; abundance: .; CDR3aa: ASSYGTGGIQPQH
v_gene: TRBV9; abundance: .; CDR3aa: ASSVEGQGNVKLF
v_gene: TRBV11-3; abundance: .; CDR3aa: ASSLAAGRQGANT
v_gene: TRBV4-3; abundance: once; CDR3aa: ASSPLAGGGDTQY
v_gene: TRBV7-9; abundance: .; CDR3aa: ASALVRSQETQY
v_gene: TRBV6-5; abundance: .; CDR3aa: ASHNRLNRQPQH
v_gene: TRBV28; abundance: .; CDR3aa: ASSLGQGVYGYT
v_gene: TRBV11-3; abundance: few; CDR3aa: ASSPGGQGNTEAF
v_gene: TRBV6-5; abundance: once; CDR3aa: ATMQGEVAGELF
v_gene: TRBV28; abundance: .; CDR3aa: ASSFFTGGSNQPQH
v_gene: TRBV2; abundance: .; CDR3aa: ASTHQGRLAGNNEQF
v_gene: TRBV5-4; abundance: once; CDR3aa: AGEAPNTGELF
v_gene: TRBV9; abundance: .; CDR3aa: ASSAGGSSYNEQF
v_gene: TRBV7-2; abundance: .; CDR3aa: ASSPQGYSNQPQH
v_gene: TRBV10-1; abundance: .; CDR3aa: ASRASGEPTDTQY
v_gene: TRBV4-1; abundance: .; CDR3aa: ASSQGQGGGYT